This T cell receptor beta chain was captured in a study of cytomegalovirus exposure and HLA in healthy donors. Vbeta (60) and Jbeta (13) primers were used in the PCR. Clones were sequenced by immunoSEQ multiplex PCR, and TCRdb holds only the in-frame ones, with some missing. In the table there are 150,000 to 200,000 clones, 70% to 80% of which are singletons. CDR3 size: 16 residues. Trimming left V 4 bases short and J 0 bases short, with 14 bases between. CDR1 is SGHRS, CDR2 YFSETQ, per germline. The source material was PBMCs. The sequence was collected from a man in his late teens or twenties in good health and CMV-seropositive. V usage is TRBV5-1 and J usage is TRBJ2-1; D possibly corresponds to TRBD2 (6 bases). The CDR3 region is CASSRLTSGSYNEQFF. CDR3 DNA sequence: TGCGCCAGCAGCCGTTTGACTAGTGGCTCCTACAATGAGCAGTTCTTC.